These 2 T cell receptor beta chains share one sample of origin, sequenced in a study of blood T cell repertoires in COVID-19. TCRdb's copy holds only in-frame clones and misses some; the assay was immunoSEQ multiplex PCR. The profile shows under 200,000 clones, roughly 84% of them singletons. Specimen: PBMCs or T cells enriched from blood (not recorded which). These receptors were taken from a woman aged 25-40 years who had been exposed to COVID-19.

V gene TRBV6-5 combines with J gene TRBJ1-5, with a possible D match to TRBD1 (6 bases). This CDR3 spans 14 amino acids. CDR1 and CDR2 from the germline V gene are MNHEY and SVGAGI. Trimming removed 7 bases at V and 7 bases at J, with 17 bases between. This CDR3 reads CASIMTGGGQPQHF. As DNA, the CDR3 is TGTGCCAGCATTATGACAGGAGGAGGACAGCCCCAGCATTTT.

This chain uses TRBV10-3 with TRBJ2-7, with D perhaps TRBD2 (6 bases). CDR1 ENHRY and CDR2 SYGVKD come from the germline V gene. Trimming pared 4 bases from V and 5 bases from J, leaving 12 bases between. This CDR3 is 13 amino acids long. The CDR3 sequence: CAISVEGLDEQYF. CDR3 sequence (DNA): TGTGCCATCAGTGTGGAGGGGCTCGACGAGCAGTACTTC.